This TCR beta chain was found in a study of CD8+ T cells in alopecia areata. This clone was detected a few times. This sample's treatment: oral pan-JAK inhibitor, 5-10 mg twice daily. As part of sample collection, lesional scalp punch biopsies and peripheral blood were taken from alopecia areata patients. V lost 4 bases and J lost 4, with 13 bases in between. Germline assignment: CDR1 SGHTA and CDR2 FQGNSA. The CDR3 totals 14 residues. Extracted from the samples, RNA was reverse transcribed into cDNA to serve as the sequencing template. Produced via immunoSEQ multiplex PCR; TCRdb's table is partial and in-frame only. This table has 190,000 or so clones, 58% appearing once.

This sequence originates from a human donor with alopecia areata. Sample: CD4+ T cells sorted from blood, taken at week 24, from a patient treated with tofacitinib. J is TRBJ1-2 and V is TRBV7-2, with a possible D match to TRBD1 (5 bases). CDR3 DNA sequence: TGTGCCAGCAGCTCACAGACAGTAAGCTATGGCTACACCTTC. Translation gives CASSSQTVSYGYTF.